These 21 T cell receptor beta chains were sequenced from one sample in a study of T cell responses to AZD1222 COVID-19 vaccine (dated by TCRdb to about 2021). The method was the immunoSEQ multiplex PCR assay. TCRdb took this table from immuneACCESS and kept in-frame rearrangements with V and J called. Such tables lack part of the clones; where checked against another copy, unresolved V genes explain under half of the gap, and the rest is unexplained. A total of more than 150,000 clones appear in this sample, around 90% of them only once. The ten largest make up around 1.9% of the sample. The time point label on this specimen signifies: about 28 days (+/-7) after the second vaccine dose. The material was peripheral blood, obtained 28 days after the second AZD1222 dose. These receptors came from an adult who received the AZD1222 COVID-19 vaccine.

This clone was detected once. The chain links TRBV7-8 to TRBJ2-3; D ambiguous. The CDR3 consists of 14 residues. With 3 bases removed from V and 2 bases from J, the gap between germline ends came to 9 bases. The germline V gene encodes CDR1 SGHVS and CDR2 FQNEAQ. DNA for the CDR3: TGTGCCAGCAGCTTCGGCAGGCACACAGATACGCAGTATTTT. Protein: CASSFGRHTDTQYF.

This chain connects TRBV30 to TRBJ1-5; 9 nucleotides line up with TRBD1. Germline V CDR1 and CDR2: GTSNPN, SVGIG (reference sequence). With V trimmed by 5 bases and J by 6 bases, 11 bases remained unmatched. This CDR3 is 15 amino acids long. CDR3 protein: CAWDRGRIIGQPQHF. CDR3 bases: TGTGCCTGGGACAGGGGGAGAATCATAGGTCAGCCCCAGCATTTT.

The V gene is TRBV10-1, the J gene TRBJ2-7; D possibly uses TRBD1 or TRBD2 (5 bases each). The V gene's germline CDR1 is WNHNN and CDR2 SYGVQD (reference sequence). This CDR3 has 13 residues. Trimming took off 5 bases at V and 3 bases at J, with 11 bases between the two ends. CDR3 protein: CASSNTGLYEQYF. The CDR3 bases are TGCGCCAGCAGTAACACAGGACTCTACGAGCAGTACTTC.

This chain uses TRBV16 with TRBJ1-1, with D possibly matching TRBD1 (5 bases). The CDR3 covers 16 residues. The ends were cut back, 1 base at V and 0 bases at J, with 12 bases in the middle. The germline V gene has CDR1 KGHSY and CDR2 FQNENV. CDR3: CASSQLDSTMNTEAFF. DNA for the CDR3: TGTGCCAGCAGCCAATTAGACAGCACAATGAACACTGAAGCTTTCTTT.

This chain uses TRBV9 with TRBJ2-5; weak D call: TRBD1 (5 bases). The CDR3 runs 14 residues. The germline CDR1 and CDR2 sequences are SGDLS and YYNGEE. The V end was cut by 4 bases, the J end by 2 bases, with 12 bases between. The chain's CDR3 is CASSTSGLQETQYF. CDR3 nucleotides: TGTGCCAGCAGCACGTCAGGGTTACAAGAGACCCAGTACTTC. The full variable domain, with the rest looked up from reference TRBV9 and TRBJ2-5, is DSGVTQTPKHLITATGQRVTLRCSPRSGDLSVYWYQQSLDQGLQFLIQYYNGEERAKGNILERFSAQQFPDLHSELNLSSLELGDSALYFCASSTSGLQETQYFGPGTRLLVL.

The rearrangement joins TRBV9 to TRBJ2-1; possibly TRBD1 for D (5 bases). V was pared by 0 bases and J by 6 bases, with 10 bases between. This CDR3 is 14 amino acids long. From germline, CDR1 is SGDLS and CDR2 YYNGEE. CDR3 coding DNA: TGTGCCAGCAGCGTAGAGTCGCAGGGCAATGAGCAGTTCTTC. Its protein product is CASSVESQGNEQFF.

This chain connects TRBV4-3 to TRBJ2-7; 8 bases line up with TRBD1. Germline trimming cut 6 bases from V and 0 bases from J; bases unmatched to any gene: 4. The CDR3 covers 14 residues. Germline V lookup: CDR1 LGHNA, CDR2 YSLEER. Here the CDR3 DNA reads TGCGCCAGCAGTCCGGACAGGGCCTCCTACGAGCAGTACTTC. It yields the protein CASSPDRASYEQYF.

The rearrangement joins TRBV28 to TRBJ1-2, with D maybe TRBD1 (5 bases). Germline V gene sequence: CDR1 MDHEN, CDR2 SYDVKM. Trimming removed 8 bases at V and 4 bases at J, with 20 bases between. This CDR3 spans 15 amino acids. The chain's CDR3 is CASLPSGTGVYGYTF. In DNA form, the CDR3 reads TGTGCCAGCTTACCCTCCGGGACCGGGGTCTATGGCTACACCTTC.

The rearrangement uses TRBV6-5 and TRBJ1-5; maybe TRBD1 (5 bases). The CDR3 totals 15 residues. The germline V gene encodes CDR1 MNHEY and CDR2 SVGAGI. The V end lost 7 bases, the J end lost 3 bases, and 16 bases lay between the germline ends. The CDR3 region is CASNRLGVDNQPQHF. The CDR3 bases are TGTGCCAGCAACCGTCTGGGGGTAGACAATCAGCCCCAGCATTTT.

V gene TRBV5-1 combines with J gene TRBJ1-1; D might be TRBD1 (6 bases). This CDR3 is built from 15 residues. The V gene lost 2 bases and the J gene lost 1 base, with 12 bases spanning the gap. The V gene's germline CDR1 is SGHRS and CDR2 YFSETQ. CDR3 bases: TGCGCCAGCAGCTTATACAGGGTGGGGAACACTGAAGCTTTCTTT. Its translation is CASSLYRVGNTEAFF.

The J gene is TRBJ2-5, the V gene TRBV4-2, with 9 bases matching TRBD2. CDR3 size: 17 residues. V shed 1 base, J shed 1 base, and the junction held 7 bases outside the gene matches. Germline V gives CDR1 LGHNA, CDR2 YNFKEQ. The chain's CDR3 is CASSQGGLAGSQETQYF. The CDR3 nucleotides are TGTGCCAGCAGCCAAGGGGGGCTAGCGGGGTCCCAAGAGACCCAGTACTTC.

The CDR3 sequence is CASSPLAGKNTEAFF. The CDR3 DNA follows: TGTGCCAGCTCACCACTGGCAGGGAAGAACACTGAAGCTTTCTTT. The chain is built from TRBV18 and TRBJ1-1; a weak D match, TRBD1 (5 bases). This CDR3 has 15 amino acids. Germline-derived CDR1 and CDR2 are KGHSH and LQKENI. The germline V and J ends were trimmed by 1 base and 1 base, with 10 bases remaining between them.

A remark on this clone: The same CDR3 also results from other DNA sequences found in this sample. V and J are TRBV18 and TRBJ1-2, with 7 bases that match TRBD1. The ends lost 3 bases at V and 1 base at J; junction bases unmatched: 2. CDR1 and CDR2 from the germline V gene are KGHSH and LQKENI. The CDR3 is 14 amino acids. The CDR3: CASSPPGGNYGYTF. The CDR3 DNA follows: TGTGCCAGCTCACCTCCAGGGGGTAACTATGGCTACACCTTC.

The chain uses TRBV27 and TRBJ2-7; 12 nucleotides line up with TRBD1. Germline trimming cut 7 bases from V and 10 bases from J; bases unmatched to any gene: 8. CDR3 length: 13 amino acids. CDR1 is MNHEY, CDR2 SMNVEV, per germline (reference sequence). CDR3 nucleotide sequence: TGTGCCAGCAACCCGGGACAGGGGGCTTCCCAGTACTTC. It yields the protein CASNPGQGASQYF.

V usage is TRBV6-5 and J usage is TRBJ1-1; D perhaps matches TRBD1 (5 bases). CDR1 is MNHEY, CDR2 SVGAGI, per germline. The CDR3 loop spans 15 amino acids. V was shortened by 4 bases and J by 1 base, with 13 bases between the two germline ends. DNA of the CDR3: TGTGCCAGCAGTTTCCCGGGGCAGGCGAACACTGAAGCTTTCTTT. Encoded protein: CASSFPGQANTEAFF.

This chain joins TRBV7-8 and TRBJ2-2; TRBD2 matches 8 bases. The CDR3 sequence is 16 residues long. V gave up 1 base and J gave up 1 base; unmatched junction bases: 2. CDR1 is SGHVS, CDR2 FQNEAQ, per germline. The chain's CDR3 is CASSLGLAGNTGELFF. CDR3 nucleotide sequence: TGTGCCAGCAGCTTAGGGCTAGCGGGGAACACCGGGGAGCTGTTTTTT. Looking up the rest from reference TRBV7-8 and TRBJ2-2 gives the full variable domain: GAGVSQSPRYKVAKRGQDVALRCDPISGHVSLFWYQQALGQGPEFLTYFQNEAQLDKSGLPSDRFFAERPEGSVSTLKIQRTQQEDSAVYLCASSLGLAGNTGELFFGEGSRLTVL.

The rearrangement links TRBV11-1 to TRBJ2-7, with 9 bases lining up with TRBD1. The germline V gene encodes CDR1 SGHAT and CDR2 FQDESV (reference sequence). The CDR3 covers 15 residues. The V gene end was trimmed by 4 bases and the J gene end by 4 bases; junction bases not matched to a gene: 8. Here the CDR3 reads CASSSTDRGVYEQYF. Here the CDR3 DNA reads TGTGCCAGCAGCTCCACGGACAGGGGAGTGTACGAGCAGTACTTC.

The gene calls are TRBV19 and TRBJ2-1; D is ambiguous. Germline V gene lookup returns CDR1 LNHDA and CDR2 SQIVND (reference sequence). The CDR3 is 16 amino acids. V shed 3 bases and J shed 5 bases, with 17 bases lying between them. In nucleotides, the CDR3 is TGTGCCAGTAGTATGAACCCCCACTGGCCAGACAATGAGCAGTTCTTC. Translating gives CASSMNPHWPDNEQFF.

This clone was seen a single time. The J gene is TRBJ1-4, the V gene TRBV27; D is unresolved. The V and J ends lost 6 bases and 6 bases respectively, with 17 bases between them. CDR1 is MNHEY and CDR2 is SMNVEV in the germline V gene (reference sequence). This CDR3 is built from 15 residues. Here the CDR3 reads CASRPVHASHEKLFF. Here the CDR3 DNA reads TGTGCCAGCAGGCCAGTCCACGCCTCCCATGAAAAACTGTTTTTT.

As to this clone: This CDR3 is also generated by other DNA sequences in the sample. The CDR3 bases are TGTGCCAGCAGTTACAGCTATGGCTACACCTTC. This codes for CASSYSYGYTF. The rearrangement links TRBV12-3 or TRBV12-4 to TRBJ1-2; D remains unclear. V shed 4 bases and J shed 4 bases, with 4 bases lying between them. The CDR3 totals 11 residues.

The chain has TRBV27 and TRBJ1-1, with TRBD1 as a possible D gene (6 bases). CDR1 is MNHEY, CDR2 SMNVEV, per germline (reference sequence). Trimming shortened V by 4 bases and J by 3 bases, and 9 bases separated the two germline ends. This CDR3 contains 13 residues. The CDR3 coding sequence is TGTGCCAGCAGTTACAGGGAGGACACTGAAGCTTTCTTT. Residues: CASSYREDTEAFF.